This T cell receptor beta chain emerged from a study of shared clonotypes between healthy human individuals. Study-level results: Generally, naive subsets came out with larger estimated richness than memory subsets. Clonotypes that were shared across a few donors made up around 5.5% of naive CD4 clonotypes.

Regarding this clone: Its antigen is unidentified.

Clones were read by immunoSEQ multiplex PCR, and TCRdb kept only the in-frame ones, dropping some. The data contain 950,000 to 1,100,000 clones, about 80% of them singletons. The CDR3 covers 12 residues. Germline V gene data show CDR1 as SGHTA and CDR2 as FQGNSA. V dropped 5 bases and J dropped 4 bases, with 8 bases sitting between them. This TCR was sampled from a man aged 18-30 years in good health. The chain recombines TRBV7-2 with TRBJ2-5; D gene unclear. The material sequenced was memory CD4+ T cells sorted from blood. Regarding subset: CD45RA-negative fraction. This CDR3 is CASSPYTETQYF. CDR3 in DNA: TGTGCCAGCAGCCCCTACACAGAGACCCAGTACTTC.